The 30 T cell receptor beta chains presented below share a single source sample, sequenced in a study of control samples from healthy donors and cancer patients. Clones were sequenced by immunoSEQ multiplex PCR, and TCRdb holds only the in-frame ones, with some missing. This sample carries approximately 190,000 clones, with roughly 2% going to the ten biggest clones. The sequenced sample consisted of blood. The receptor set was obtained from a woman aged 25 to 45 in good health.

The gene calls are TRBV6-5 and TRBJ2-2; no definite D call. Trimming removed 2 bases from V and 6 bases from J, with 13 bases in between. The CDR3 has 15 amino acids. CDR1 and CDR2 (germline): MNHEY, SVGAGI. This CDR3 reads CASSYTPSRAGELFF. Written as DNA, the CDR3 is TGTGCCAGCAGTTACACACCCTCTAGGGCCGGGGAGCTGTTTTTT.

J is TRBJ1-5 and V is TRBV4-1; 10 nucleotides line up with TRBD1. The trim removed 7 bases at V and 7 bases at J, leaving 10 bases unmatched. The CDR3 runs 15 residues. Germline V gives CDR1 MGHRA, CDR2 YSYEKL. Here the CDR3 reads CASNPGTGDTQPQHF. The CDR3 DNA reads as TGCGCCAGCAACCCCGGGACAGGGGATACCCAGCCCCAGCATTTT.

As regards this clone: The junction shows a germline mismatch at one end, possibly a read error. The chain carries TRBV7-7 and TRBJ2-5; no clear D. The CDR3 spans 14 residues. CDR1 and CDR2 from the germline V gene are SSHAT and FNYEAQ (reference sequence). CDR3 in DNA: TGTGCTAGCAGTCGGGCTCAAGGGCCAGAGACCCAGTACTTC. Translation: CASSRAQGPETQYF. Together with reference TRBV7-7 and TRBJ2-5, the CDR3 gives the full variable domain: GAGVSQSPRYKVTKRGQDVTLRCDPISSHATLYWYQQALGQGPEFLTYFNYEAQPDKSGLPSDRFSAERPEGSISTLTIQRTEQRDSAMYRCASSRAQGPETQYFGPGTRLLVL.

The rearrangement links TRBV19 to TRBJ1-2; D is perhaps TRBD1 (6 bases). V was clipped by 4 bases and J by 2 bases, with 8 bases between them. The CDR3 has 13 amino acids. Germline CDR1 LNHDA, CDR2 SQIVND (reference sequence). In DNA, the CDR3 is TGTGCCAGTAGTAGAGACAGGAACTATGGCTACACCTTC. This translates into CASSRDRNYGYTF.

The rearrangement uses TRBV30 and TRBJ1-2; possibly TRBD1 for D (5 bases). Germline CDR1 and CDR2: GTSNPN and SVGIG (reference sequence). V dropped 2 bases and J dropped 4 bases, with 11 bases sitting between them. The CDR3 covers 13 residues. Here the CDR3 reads CAWSYGGPYGYTF. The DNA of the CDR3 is TGTGCCTGGAGTTACGGGGGACCCTATGGCTACACCTTC.

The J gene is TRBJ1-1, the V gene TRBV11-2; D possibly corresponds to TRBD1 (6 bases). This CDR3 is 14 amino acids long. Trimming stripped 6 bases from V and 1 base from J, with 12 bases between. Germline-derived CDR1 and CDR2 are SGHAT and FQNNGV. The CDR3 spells CASSGGRKNTEAFF. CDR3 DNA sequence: TGTGCCAGCAGTGGGGGGCGGAAGAACACTGAAGCTTTCTTT.

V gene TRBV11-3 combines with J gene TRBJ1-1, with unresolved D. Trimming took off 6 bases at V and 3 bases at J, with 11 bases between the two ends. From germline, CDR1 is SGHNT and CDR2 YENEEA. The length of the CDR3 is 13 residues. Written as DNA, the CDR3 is TGTGCCAGCAGTTCTTCCACCGACACTGAAGCTTTCTTT. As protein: CASSSSTDTEAFF.

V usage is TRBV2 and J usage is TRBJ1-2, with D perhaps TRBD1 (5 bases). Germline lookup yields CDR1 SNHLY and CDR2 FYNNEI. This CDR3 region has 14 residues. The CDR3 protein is CALVGPGQNYGYTF. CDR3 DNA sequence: TGTGCACTTGTAGGTCCAGGGCAAAACTATGGCTACACCTTC.

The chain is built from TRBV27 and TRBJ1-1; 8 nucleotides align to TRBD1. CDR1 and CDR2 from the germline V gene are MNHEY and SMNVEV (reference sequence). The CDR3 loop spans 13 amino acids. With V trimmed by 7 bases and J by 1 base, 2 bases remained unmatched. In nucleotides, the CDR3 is TGTGCCAGCATTGGACAGGGGAACACTGAAGCTTTCTTT. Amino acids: CASIGQGNTEAFF.

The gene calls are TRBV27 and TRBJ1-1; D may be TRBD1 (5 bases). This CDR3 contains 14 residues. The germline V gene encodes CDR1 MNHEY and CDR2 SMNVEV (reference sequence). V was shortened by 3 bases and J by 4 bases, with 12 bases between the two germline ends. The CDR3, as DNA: TGTGCCAGCAGTTTCGGGGGGATGGGCACTGAAGCTTTCTTT. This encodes CASSFGGMGTEAFF.

This CDR3 reads CASSHPDRTNEKLFF. The CDR3 nucleotides are TGCGCCAGCAGCCATCCAGACCGAACTAATGAAAAACTGTTTTTT. This chain uses TRBV4-1 with TRBJ1-4, with no clear D. Trimming pared 3 bases from V and 1 base from J, leaving 9 bases between. Germline V gives CDR1 MGHRA, CDR2 YSYEKL. This CDR3 region has 15 residues.

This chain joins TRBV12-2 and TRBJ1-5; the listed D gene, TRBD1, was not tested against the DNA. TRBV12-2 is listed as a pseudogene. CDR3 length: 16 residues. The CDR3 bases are TGTGCAAGTCGCCGGCACAGGGGCCTTAGCAATCAGCCCCAGCATTTT. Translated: CASRRHRGLSNQPQHF.

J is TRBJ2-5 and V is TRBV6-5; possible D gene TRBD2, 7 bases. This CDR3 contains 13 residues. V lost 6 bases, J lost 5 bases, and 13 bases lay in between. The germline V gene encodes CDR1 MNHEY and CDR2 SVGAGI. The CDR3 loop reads CASRGAGRETQYF. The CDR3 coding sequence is TGTGCCAGCAGGGGGGCCGGGAGGGAGACCCAGTACTTC.

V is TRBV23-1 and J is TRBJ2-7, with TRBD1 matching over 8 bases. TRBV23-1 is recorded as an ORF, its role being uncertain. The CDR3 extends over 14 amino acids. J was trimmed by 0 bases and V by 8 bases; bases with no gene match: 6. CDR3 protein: CASPRTGSSYEQYF. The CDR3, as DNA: TGCGCCAGCCCTCGGACAGGGAGCTCCTACGAGCAGTACTTC.

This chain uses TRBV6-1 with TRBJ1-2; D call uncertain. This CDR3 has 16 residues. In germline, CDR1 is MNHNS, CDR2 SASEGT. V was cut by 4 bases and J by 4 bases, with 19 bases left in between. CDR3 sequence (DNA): TGTGCCAGCAGTGTTTCCGGGGTTCCGGGAACCTATGGCTACACCTTC. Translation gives CASSVSGVPGTYGYTF.

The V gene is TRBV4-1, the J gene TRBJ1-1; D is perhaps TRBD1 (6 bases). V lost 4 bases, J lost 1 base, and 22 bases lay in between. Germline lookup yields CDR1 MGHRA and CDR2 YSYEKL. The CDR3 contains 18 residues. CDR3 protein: CASSPERGGPLRNTEAFF. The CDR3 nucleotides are TGCGCCAGCAGCCCAGAGAGGGGGGGCCCCCTTAGGAACACTGAAGCTTTCTTT.

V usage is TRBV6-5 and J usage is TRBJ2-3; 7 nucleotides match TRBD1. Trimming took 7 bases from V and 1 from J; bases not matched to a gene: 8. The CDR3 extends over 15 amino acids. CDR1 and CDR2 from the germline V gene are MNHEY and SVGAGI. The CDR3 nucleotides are TGTGCCAGCACCGTGCCCCAGGGGGGCACAGATACGCAGTATTTT. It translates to CASTVPQGGTDTQYF.

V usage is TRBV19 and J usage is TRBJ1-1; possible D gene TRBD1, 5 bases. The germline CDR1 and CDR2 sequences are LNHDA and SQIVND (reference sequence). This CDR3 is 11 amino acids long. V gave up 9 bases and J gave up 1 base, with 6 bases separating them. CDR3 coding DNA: TGTGCCAGCGGACAGAACACTGAAGCTTTCTTT. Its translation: CASGQNTEAFF.

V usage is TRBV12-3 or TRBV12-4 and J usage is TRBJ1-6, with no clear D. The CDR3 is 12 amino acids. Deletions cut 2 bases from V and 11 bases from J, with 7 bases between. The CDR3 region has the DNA TGTGCCAGCAGTTTAAGTGGTGCACCCCTCCACTTT. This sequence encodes CASSLSGAPLHF.

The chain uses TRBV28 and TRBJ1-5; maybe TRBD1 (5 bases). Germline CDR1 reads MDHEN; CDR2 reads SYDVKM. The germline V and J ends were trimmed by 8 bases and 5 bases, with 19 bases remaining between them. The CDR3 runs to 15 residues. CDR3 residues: CASQVRGSFDQPQHF. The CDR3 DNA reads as TGTGCCAGCCAAGTTCGGGGGAGTTTTGATCAGCCCCAGCATTTT.

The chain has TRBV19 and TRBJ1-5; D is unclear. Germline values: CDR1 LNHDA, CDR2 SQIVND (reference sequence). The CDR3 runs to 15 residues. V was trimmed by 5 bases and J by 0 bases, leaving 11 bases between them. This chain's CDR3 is CASSPDHYSNQPQHF. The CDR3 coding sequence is TGTGCCAGTAGTCCAGACCACTATAGCAATCAGCCCCAGCATTTT.

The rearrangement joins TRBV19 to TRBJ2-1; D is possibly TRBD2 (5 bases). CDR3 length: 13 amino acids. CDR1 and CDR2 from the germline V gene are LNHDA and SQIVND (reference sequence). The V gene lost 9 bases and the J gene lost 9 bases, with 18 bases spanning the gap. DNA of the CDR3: TGTGCCAGCAAGGGAATGTACCGGGGTGAGCAGTTCTTC. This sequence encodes CASKGMYRGEQFF. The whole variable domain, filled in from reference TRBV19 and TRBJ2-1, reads DGGITQSPKYLFRKEGQNVTLSCEQNLNHDAMYWYRQDPGQGLRLIYYSQIVNDFQKGDIAEGYSVSREKKESFPLTVTSAQKNPTAFYLCASKGMYRGEQFFGPGTRLTVL.

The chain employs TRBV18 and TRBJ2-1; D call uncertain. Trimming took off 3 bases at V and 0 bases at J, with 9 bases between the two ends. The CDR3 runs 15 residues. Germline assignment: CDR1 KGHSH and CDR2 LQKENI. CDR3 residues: CASSPRSSSYNEQFF. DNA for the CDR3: TGTGCCAGCTCACCTCGCTCCAGCTCCTACAATGAGCAGTTCTTC.

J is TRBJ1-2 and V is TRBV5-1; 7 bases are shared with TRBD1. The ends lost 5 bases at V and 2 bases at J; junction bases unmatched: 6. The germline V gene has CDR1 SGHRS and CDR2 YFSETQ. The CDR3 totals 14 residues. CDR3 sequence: CASSSLQGNYGYTF. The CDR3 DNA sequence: TGCGCCAGCAGTTCACTACAGGGGAACTATGGCTACACCTTC.

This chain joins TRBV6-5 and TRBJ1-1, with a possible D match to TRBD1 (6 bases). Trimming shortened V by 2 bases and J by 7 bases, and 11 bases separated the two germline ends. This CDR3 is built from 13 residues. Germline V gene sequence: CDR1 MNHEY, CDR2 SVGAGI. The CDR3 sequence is CASSYGRGLEAFF. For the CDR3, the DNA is TGTGCCAGCAGTTACGGTCGGGGGCTTGAAGCTTTCTTT.

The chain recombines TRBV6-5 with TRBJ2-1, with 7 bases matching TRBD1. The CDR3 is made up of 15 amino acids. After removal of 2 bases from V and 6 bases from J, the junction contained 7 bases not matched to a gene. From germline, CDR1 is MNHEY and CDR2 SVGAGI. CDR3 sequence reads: CASSYRQGDFNEQFF. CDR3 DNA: TGTGCCAGCAGTTACAGGCAGGGGGATTTCAATGAGCAGTTCTTC.

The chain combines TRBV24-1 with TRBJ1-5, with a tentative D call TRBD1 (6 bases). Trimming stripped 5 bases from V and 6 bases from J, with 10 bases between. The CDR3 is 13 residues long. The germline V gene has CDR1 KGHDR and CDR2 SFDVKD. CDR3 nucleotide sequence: TGTGCCACCAGTGTAGGGGGGCTTCAGCCCCAGCATTTT. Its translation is CATSVGGLQPQHF.

CDR3 sequence (DNA): TGTGCCAGCACCCGACACCAAGGGGAAGCTTTCTTT. As protein: CASTRHQGEAFF. The rearrangement links TRBV25-1 to TRBJ1-1, with D hard to call. Looked up from germline, CDR1 is MGHDK and CDR2 is SYGVNS. The CDR3 is 12 residues long. Trimming removed 7 bases from V and 8 bases from J, with 14 bases in between. The full variable domain, rest sourced from reference TRBV25-1 and TRBJ1-1, is EADIYQTPRYLVIGTGKKITLECSQTMGHDKMYWYQQDPGMELHLIHYSYGVNSTEKGDLSSESTVSRIRTEHFPLTLESARPSHTSQYLCASTRHQGEAFFGQGTRLTVV.

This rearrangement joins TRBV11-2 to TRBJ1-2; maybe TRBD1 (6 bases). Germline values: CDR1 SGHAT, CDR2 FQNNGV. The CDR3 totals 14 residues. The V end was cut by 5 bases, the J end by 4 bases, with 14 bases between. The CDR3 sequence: CASSLPGDFYGYTF. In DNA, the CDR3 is TGTGCCAGCAGCCTCCCAGGGGACTTCTATGGCTACACCTTC.

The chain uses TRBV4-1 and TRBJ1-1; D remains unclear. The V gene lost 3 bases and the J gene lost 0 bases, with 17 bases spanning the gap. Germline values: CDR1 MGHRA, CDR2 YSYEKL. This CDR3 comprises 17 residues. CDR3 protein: CASSQGAAGLLNTEAFF. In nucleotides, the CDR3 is TGCGCCAGCAGCCAGGGCGCCGCCGGACTCTTGAACACTGAAGCTTTCTTT.